This T cell receptor beta chain originates from a study of CD8+CD57+ T cells in acquired aplastic anemia. Whole-study results and caveats: Patients and controls had in common 25 to 35 CD8+ CDR3 sequences.

The V end lost 2 bases, the J end lost 0 bases, and 4 bases lay between the germline ends. CDR3 length equals 13 residues. CDR1 and CDR2 from the germline V gene are ENHRY and SYGVKD. Genomic DNA, serving as template, underwent TCR beta VDJ and CDR3 profiling. TCRdb re-analysed the reads in MiXCR, keeping a single row per CDR3 protein. Of about 190,000 distinct CDR3 sequences in the sample, roughly 64% were seen once. About this clonotype itself: Its antigen is not known.

Sequencing input: sorted CD4+, CD8+, or CD8+CD57+ T cells (not recorded which) from PBMCs. V is TRBV10-3 and J is TRBJ1-2, with D hard to call. The sequence derives from a human donor with severe aplastic anemia or a healthy control (not recorded which). DNA for the CDR3: TGTGCCATCAGTGAGACATCTAACTATGGCTACACCTTC. Translation gives CAISETSNYGYTF.